Presented here are 8 T cell receptor beta chains from one specimen sequenced in a study of OX40 agonist ivuxolimab in advanced cancers. TCRdb's copy holds only in-frame clones and misses some; the assay was immunoSEQ multiplex PCR. The data show 45,000 to 55,000 clones, roughly 84% seen once. This sample comprised CD4+ or CD8+ T cells sorted from blood, obtained in a trial of the OX40 agonist ivuxolimab. The receptors derive from an adult with an advanced solid tumor such as melanoma, head and neck, liver or kidney cancer.

This sequence joins TRBV10-3 and TRBJ1-5; no clear D. The germline V gene encodes CDR1 ENHRY and CDR2 SYGVKD. Trimming stripped 4 bases from V and 4 bases from J, with 5 bases between. This CDR3 is 12 amino acids long. The CDR3 loop reads CAISGTNQPQHF. The CDR3 DNA sequence: TGTGCCATCAGTGGAACAAATCAGCCCCAGCATTTT.

Here the CDR3 reads CASTPRGGIDTQYF. The CDR3 DNA follows: TGCGCCAGCACCCCCAGGGGAGGAATAGATACGCAGTATTTT. The rearrangement links TRBV5-1 to TRBJ2-3; TRBD1 or TRBD2 may be the D gene (6 bases each). Looked up from germline, CDR1 is SGHRS and CDR2 is YFSETQ. This CDR3 contains 14 residues. V was shortened by 6 bases and J by 5 bases, with 16 bases between the two germline ends. Looking up the rest from reference TRBV5-1 and TRBJ2-3 gives the full variable domain: KAGVTQTPRYLIKTRGQQVTLSCSPISGHRSVSWYQQTPGQGLQFLFEYFSETQRNKGNFPGRFSGRQFSNSRSEMNVSTLELGDSALYLCASTPRGGIDTQYFGPGTRLTVL.

This clone was seen a handful of times. The chain uses TRBV29-1 and TRBJ2-5, with 11 bases lining up with TRBD1. The CDR3 loop spans 12 amino acids. V trimming: 5 bases; J trimming: 5 bases; junction bases outside the gene matches: 1. CDR1 is SQVTM and CDR2 is ANQGSEA in the germline V gene. CDR3 DNA: TGCAGCGTTCGGACAGGGGGCGAGACCCAGTACTTC. It yields the protein CSVRTGGETQYF.

The chain combines TRBV15 with TRBJ1-5, with D possibly TRBD1 on 5 matching bases. V was cut by 1 base and J by 2 bases, with 12 bases left in between. The CDR3 length is 16 residues. Germline-derived CDR1 and CDR2 are LNHNV and YYDKDF (reference sequence). DNA for the CDR3: TGTGCCACCAGCAGAGGGGGGTTTTGGGGCAATCAGCCCCAGCATTTT. Amino acids: CATSRGGFWGNQPQHF.

The chain recombines TRBV18 with TRBJ2-4; D perhaps matches TRBD2 (6 bases). With 4 bases removed from V and 8 bases from J, the gap between germline ends came to 18 bases. Germline-derived CDR1 and CDR2 are KGHSH and LQKENI. The CDR3 runs to 15 residues. CDR3 nucleotides: TGTGCCAGCTCACGACGACGGGAGATGGGGGACATTCAGTACTTC. Translating gives CASSRRREMGDIQYF.

This chain joins TRBV6-6 and TRBJ2-1; TRBD2 matches at 11 bases. Germline lookup yields CDR1 MNHNY and CDR2 SVGAGI (reference sequence). CDR3 size: 15 residues. With 5 bases clipped from V and 6 bases from J, the junction kept 6 bases outside the gene matches. CDR3 sequence: CASSPTSGRTNEQFF. CDR3 sequence (DNA): TGTGCCAGCAGTCCCACTAGCGGGAGAACCAATGAGCAGTTCTTC.

The rearrangement uses TRBV29-1 and TRBJ2-1; 11 bases match TRBD1. CDR1 and CDR2 from the germline V gene are SQVTM and ANQGSEA. This CDR3 spans 14 amino acids. V gave up 7 bases and J gave up 2 bases; unmatched junction bases: 4. The CDR3 DNA reads TGCAGCGGCGGGACAGGGGGGACCTACAATGAGCAGTTCTTC. This codes for CSGGTGGTYNEQFF.

This clone was detected a few times. The V gene is TRBV2, the J gene TRBJ2-3, with 7 bases identical to TRBD1. The V gene end was trimmed by 4 bases and the J gene end by 1 base; junction bases not matched to a gene: 2. The CDR3 runs to 14 residues. CDR1 SNHLY and CDR2 FYNNEI come from the germline V gene. CDR3 region: CASSGDRGTDTQYF. CDR3 bases: TGTGCCAGCAGTGGCGACAGGGGCACAGATACGCAGTATTTT.